These 12 T cell receptor beta chains came from one sample sequenced in a study of T cell changes during pregnancy in multiple sclerosis. This table comes from immunoSEQ multiplex PCR, and its TCRdb copy is limited to in-frame clones, with some not included. Among some 100,000 clones, around 93% were seen once, and the ten largest hold roughly 0.9%. The sequenced sample was peripheral blood, obtained before pregnancy. The origin of the receptors is a female donor with multiple sclerosis, enrolled in a pregnancy study.

The V gene is TRBV10-2, the J gene TRBJ2-7; D might be TRBD1 (6 bases). Trimming stripped 7 bases from V and 3 bases from J, with 16 bases between. The CDR3 is 14 residues long. CDR1 WSHSY and CDR2 SAAADI come from the germline V gene. The CDR3 spells CASTPRTASYEQYF. Written as DNA, the CDR3 is TGCGCCAGCACTCCCCGGACAGCTAGCTACGAGCAGTACTTC.

This chain uses TRBV6-1 with TRBJ1-3, with D unresolved. The CDR3 consists of 14 residues. Trimming shortened V by 4 bases and J by 4 bases, and 11 bases separated the two germline ends. The germline V gene encodes CDR1 MNHNS and CDR2 SASEGT. CDR3: CASSAVRGGNTIYF. The CDR3 DNA is TGTGCCAGCAGTGCGGTTCGGGGAGGAAACACCATATATTTT.

This clone was counted a single time. The rearrangement links TRBV10-1 to TRBJ2-2; 9 nucleotides agree with TRBD2. The trim removed 6 bases at V and 1 base at J, leaving 6 bases unmatched. The V gene's germline CDR1 is WNHNN and CDR2 SYGVQD (reference sequence). The CDR3 runs to 16 residues. The DNA for the CDR3 is TGCGCCAGCAGAAAGACTAGCGGACAGAACACCGGGGAGCTGTTTTTT. Protein product: CASRKTSGQNTGELFF.

The gene calls are TRBV7-6 and TRBJ2-2, with D perhaps TRBD2 (6 bases). V gave up 5 bases and J gave up 0 bases, with 16 bases separating them. CDR1 and CDR2 (germline): SGHVS, FNYEAQ. The CDR3 has 17 amino acids. CDR3 in DNA: TGTGCCAGCAGCCTAAAACCTAGCGTATCGAACACCGGGGAGCTGTTTTTT. Its translation: CASSLKPSVSNTGELFF.

V usage is TRBV15 and J usage is TRBJ1-5; TRBD1 agrees at 7 bases. This CDR3 is 19 amino acids long. The germline gives CDR1 LNHNV, CDR2 YYDKDF (reference sequence). The V gene end was trimmed by 0 bases and the J gene end by 1 base; junction bases not matched to a gene: 12. In DNA form, the CDR3 reads TGTGCCACCAGCAGAGATTACACAGGGGCGATGGGAAGCAATCAGCCCCAGCATTTT. The encoded protein is CATSRDYTGAMGSNQPQHF.

The CDR3 coding sequence is TGTGCCAGCAGTTCCCTCCACAATGAGCAGTTCTTC. Residues: CASSSLHNEQFF. J is TRBJ2-1 and V is TRBV27; no reliable D call. In germline, CDR1 is MNHEY, CDR2 SMNVEV (reference sequence). The CDR3 consists of 12 residues. Trimming left V 4 bases short and J 5 bases short, with 6 bases between.

This sequence joins TRBV9 and TRBJ2-1, with D perhaps matching TRBD1 (6 bases). The CDR3 covers 15 residues. CDR1 SGDLS and CDR2 YYNGEE come from the germline V gene. The ends were cut back, 4 bases at V and 2 bases at J, with 13 bases in the middle. Written as DNA, the CDR3 is TGTGCCAGCAGCCTAGATGGGGACACCTACAATGAGCAGTTCTTC. It translates to CASSLDGDTYNEQFF.

The chain employs TRBV7-6 and TRBJ1-4; D not certain. The CDR3 has 14 amino acids. Looked up from germline, CDR1 is SGHVS and CDR2 is FNYEAQ. V shed 4 bases and J shed 7 bases, with 13 bases lying between them. CDR3 region: CASSSPPEGEKLFF. The CDR3 region has the DNA TGTGCCAGCAGCTCCCCTCCGGAGGGTGAAAAACTGTTTTTT.

CDR3 loop: CSVGVGGLVGNEQFF. CDR3 bases: TGCAGCGTTGGGGTTGGGGGACTAGTGGGCAATGAGCAGTTCTTC. J is TRBJ2-1 and V is TRBV29-1; 8 bases agree with TRBD2. The CDR3 length is 15 residues. Germline values: CDR1 SQVTM, CDR2 ANQGSEA. V gave up 4 bases and J gave up 6 bases; unmatched junction bases: 11.

The CDR3 bases are TGTGCCAGCAGCTTAGCCCTAGCGGGAGTCAACGAGCAGTACTTC. It translates to CASSLALAGVNEQYF. The chain couples TRBV13 to TRBJ2-7; 10 bases line up with TRBD2. The CDR3 is 15 residues long. Unmatched junction bases numbered 5, after V lost 1 base and J lost 5 bases. The germline V gene has CDR1 PRHDT and CDR2 FYEKMQ (reference sequence).

This sequence joins TRBV19 and TRBJ2-2; 8 bases map to TRBD1. The CDR3 runs to 14 residues. Losses at the gene ends were 5 bases for V and 1 base for J; bases not matched to a gene: 0. The V gene's germline CDR1 is LNHDA and CDR2 SQIVND (reference sequence). The CDR3, as DNA: TGTGCCAGTAGTGGGACAGGGAACACCGGGGAGCTGTTTTTT. This encodes CASSGTGNTGELFF.

The CDR3 DNA is TGTGCCAGTACTAGAGGACTAGCGGGTTACAATGAGCAGTTCTTC. It codes for CASTRGLAGYNEQFF. The rearrangement uses TRBV19 and TRBJ2-1; 11 bases align to TRBD2. V lost 7 bases, J lost 4 bases, and 6 bases stayed unmatched. This CDR3 has 15 residues. CDR1 and CDR2 from the germline V gene are LNHDA and SQIVND (reference sequence).